These 25 T cell receptor beta chains were sequenced from one sample in a study of tumor-infiltrating lymphocytes in glioblastoma multiforme. TCR beta libraries were built from RNA through three nested multiplex PCR rounds using modified ARM-PCR. One entry per CDR3 protein, called by TCRdb with MiXCR from the multiplex PCR reads. The sample holds 15,000 to 20,000 distinct CDR3 sequences, 65% to 80% seen once. The sequenced sample was peripheral blood. The receptors derive from a male donor with glioblastoma.

Comments on this clonotype: This may arise from a read error, as a much more abundant clone is one base away. The J gene is TRBJ2-1, the V gene TRBV20-1; D uncertain. The CDR3 consists of 14 residues. CDR1 is DFQATT and CDR2 is SNEGSKA in the germline V gene (reference sequence). Trimming cost V 4 bases and J 4 bases, with 14 bases left between them. The CDR3 here is CSATLSMRYNEQFF. CDR3 bases: TGCAGTGCTACCCTTAGCATGAGATACAATGAGCAGTTCTTC.

This clonotype was seen once. The genes are TRBV12-3 or TRBV12-4 and TRBJ2-7; D not resolved. Trimming removed 10 bases at V and 5 bases at J, with 18 bases between. The CDR3 runs 13 residues. Here the CDR3 reads CAIRLRFRNEQYF. The DNA for the CDR3 is TGTGCCATCCGGCTCAGGTTTAGAAACGAGCAGTACTTC.

The chain joins TRBV4-2 to TRBJ1-5, with TRBD1 identical over 7 bases. Germline loops: CDR1 LGHNA, CDR2 YNFKEQ. Trimming cost V 0 bases and J 7 bases; bases outside gene matches: 9. There are 16 residues in the CDR3. In nucleotides, the CDR3 is TGTGCCAGCAGCCAAGAAACAGGGGAAGACAACCAGCCCCAGCATTTT. Encoded protein: CASSQETGEDNQPQHF.

This clonotype has a count of ten or more. The chain carries TRBV28 and TRBJ2-7; no reliable D call. This CDR3 is 12 amino acids long. Trimming pared 7 bases from V and 4 bases from J, leaving 11 bases between. The germline V gene encodes CDR1 MDHEN and CDR2 SYDVKM. CDR3 coding DNA: TGTGCCAGCACGACGGCAGATTACGAGCAGTACTTC. Translated: CASTTADYEQYF.

Comments on this clonotype: The conserved final phenylalanine or tryptophan is absent from the CDR3, which likely points to a read error. This rearrangement joins TRBV12-3 or TRBV12-4 to TRBJ1-1; a weak D match, TRBD1 (6 bases). This CDR3 region has 13 residues. CDR3 bases: TGTGCCAGCACCGAAACAGGGAACCCTGAAGCTTTCGTT. This sequence encodes CASTETGNPEAFV.

A note on this clonotype: A much larger clone lies one base from this, so it may be a read error. The rearrangement uses TRBV5-5 and TRBJ2-1; 14 nucleotides agree with TRBD2. The CDR3 contains 16 residues. Losses at the gene ends were 8 bases for V and 3 bases for J; bases not matched to a gene: 7. Germline V CDR1 and CDR2: SGHKS, YYEKEE (reference sequence). CDR3 region: CARSQGLAGGYNEQFF. Written as DNA, the CDR3 is TGTGCCAGAAGCCAAGGACTAGCGGGAGGCTACAATGAGCAGTTCTTC.

The chain is built from TRBV28 and TRBJ2-2; perhaps TRBD1 as D (6 bases). This CDR3 has 13 amino acids. V was clipped by 11 bases and J by 5 bases, with 15 bases between them. Germline CDR1 is MDHEN and CDR2 is SYDVKM. CDR3: CAEEDSWTGELFF. The CDR3 DNA follows: TGTGCCGAGGAGGACAGCTGGACCGGGGAGCTGTTTTTT.

V and J are TRBV4-2 and TRBJ2-4; D might be TRBD2 (6 bases). V was clipped by 3 bases and J by 1 base, with 19 bases between them. Germline V gene sequence: CDR1 LGHNA, CDR2 YNFKEQ. This CDR3 has 18 amino acids. The DNA of the CDR3 is TGTGCCAGCAGCCAGGGAGCGGTTGACGGGACTGCCAAAAACATTCAGTACTTC. Amino acid sequence: CASSQGAVDGTAKNIQYF.

This sequence joins TRBV28 and TRBJ2-7; 13 bases map to TRBD2. There are 20 residues in the CDR3. V was pared by 7 bases and J by 4 bases, with 22 bases of the junction left unmatched. The germline V gene encodes CDR1 MDHEN and CDR2 SYDVKM. In DNA, the CDR3 is TGTGCCAGCATTTCCTCTCAACTGACTAGCGGGAGGCGAAGCCTTTACGAGCAGTACTTC. Protein: CASISSQLTSGRRSLYEQYF.

Regarding this clonotype: A junction end diverges from the germline sequence, so it may reflect a read error. This rearrangement joins TRBV29-1 to TRBJ2-5, with D tentatively TRBD1 (5 bases). The CDR3 is 12 residues long. In germline, CDR1 is SQVTM, CDR2 ANQGSEA. The CDR3 nucleotides are TGCAGCGTTAAAGGGGCAAGAGAGACACAGCACTTC. Amino acid sequence: CSVKGARETQHF.

As for this clonotype: The CDR3 carries no conserved terminal phenylalanine or tryptophan, so it likely arises from a read error. This chain connects TRBV11-1 to TRBJ2-1; D possibly corresponds to TRBD2 (5 bases). The CDR3 loop spans 15 amino acids. CDR1 SGHAT and CDR2 FQDESV come from the germline V gene (reference sequence). V shed 5 bases and J shed 8 bases, with 19 bases lying between them. Here the CDR3 DNA reads TGTGCCAGCAGCCTGCTTGCAGGAGGAAGGGATGAGCAGTTCTTA. Translated, it gives CASSLLAGGRDEQFL.

About this clonotype: The missing conserved phenylalanine or tryptophan at the end of this CDR3 makes a read error likely. The chain joins TRBV5-5 to TRBJ1-6; D remains unclear. The ends were cut back, 4 bases at V and 6 bases at J, with 8 bases in the middle. The CDR3 runs to 13 residues. Germline V gene lookup returns CDR1 SGHKS and CDR2 YYEKEE (reference sequence). The CDR3 sequence is CASSPMGNSPLHC. In DNA, the CDR3 is TGTGCCAGCAGCCCGATGGGTAATTCACCCCTCCACTGT.

In regard to this clonotype: Its ends do not fully match the called genes, so a read error is possible. The chain has TRBV7-9 and TRBJ2-4; 8 bases match TRBD2. Germline CDR1 is SEHNR and CDR2 is FQNEAQ (reference sequence). This CDR3 comprises 16 residues. As DNA, the CDR3 is TGTGCCAGCAGCTTAGGGGCAGGACTAGCCAAAAACATTCGGTACTTC. This gives the protein CASSLGAGLAKNIRYF.

The chain carries TRBV4-1 and TRBJ2-7; D is possibly TRBD1 (5 bases). This CDR3 is built from 13 residues. Trimming removed 5 bases from V and 6 bases from J, with 14 bases in between. Germline values: CDR1 MGHRA, CDR2 YSYEKL. The CDR3 reads CASSRQGRGEQYF. The CDR3 DNA follows: TGCGCCAGCAGCAGGCAGGGTAGGGGCGAGCAGTACTTC.

This clonotype was counted only a few times. The chain joins TRBV6-2 or TRBV6-3 to TRBJ2-2, with D unclear. This CDR3 has 13 residues. With 2 bases removed from V and 5 bases from J, the gap between germline ends came to 6 bases. In germline, CDR1 is MNHEY, CDR2 SVGEGT. The CDR3 loop is CASSYQETGELFF. CDR3 sequence (DNA): TGTGCCAGCAGTTACCAGGAAACCGGGGAGCTGTTTTTT.

On this clonotype itself: The junction and the germline gene differ at one end; a read error may be behind it. The rearrangement joins TRBV11-2 to TRBJ2-6; D possibly matches TRBD1 or TRBD2 (5 bases each). This CDR3 region has 16 residues. From germline, CDR1 is SGHAT and CDR2 FQNNGV. The CDR3 nucleotides read TGTGCCAGCAGCTTAGGGGACGTCCCTGGTGCCAACGTCCTAACTTTC. Protein: CASSLGDVPGANVLTF. Complete variable domain (other parts from reference TRBV11-2 and TRBJ2-6): EAGVAQSPRYKIIEKRQSVAFWCNPISGHATLYWYQQILGQGPKLLIQFQNNGVVDDSQLPKDRFSAERLKGVDSTLKIQPAKLEDSAVYLCASSLGDVPGANVLTFGAGSRLTVL.

Turning to this clonotype: A much larger clone sits a single nucleotide away, making a read error possible. J is TRBJ1-2 and V is TRBV6-5; tentatively, D is TRBD1 (5 bases). The CDR3 is 13 amino acids. Germline assignment: CDR1 MNHEY and CDR2 SVGAGI. The V and J ends lost 8 bases and 6 bases respectively, with 16 bases between them. CDR3 amino acids: CASGHPTTDGYTF. CDR3 DNA: TGTGCCAGCGGCCACCCCACGACAGATGGCTACACCTTC.

This clonotype was seen just once. The chain couples TRBV6-5 to TRBJ2-1; D is possibly TRBD1 or TRBD2 (5 bases each). The V gene lost 8 bases and the J gene lost 8 bases, with 13 bases spanning the gap. CDR3 length equals 12 residues. CDR1 and CDR2 from the germline V gene are MNHEY and SVGAGI. The CDR3, as DNA: TGTGCCAGCGGACCCTTGGGGGATGAGCAGTTCTTC. Its translation is CASGPLGDEQFF.

V gene TRBV29-1 combines with J gene TRBJ2-2; 8 positions agree with TRBD1. Germline loops: CDR1 SQVTM, CDR2 ANQGSEA. The CDR3 spans 15 residues. With V trimmed by 7 bases and J by 0 bases, 7 bases remained unmatched. CDR3 DNA: TGCAGCGCTTGGGTACAGGGGGCGAACACCGGGGAGCTGTTTTTT. It codes for CSAWVQGANTGELFF.

About this clonotype itself: A read error is possible here, since a much larger clone lies one base away. The rearrangement links TRBV14 to TRBJ2-1; no clear D. Germline V gene data show CDR1 as SGHDN and CDR2 as FVKESK. The CDR3 runs to 14 residues. The CDR3 region is CASGHHISYNEQFF. The DNA of the CDR3 is TGTGCCAGCGGCCACCATATATCCTACAATGAGCAGTTCTTC.

This clonotype was observed a few times. This sequence joins TRBV20-1 and TRBJ1-1; D gene unclear. The CDR3 is 13 residues long. Germline assignment: CDR1 DFQATT and CDR2 SNEGSKA (reference sequence). V gave up 6 bases and J gave up 0 bases, with 11 bases separating them. The CDR3 is CSASSQMNTEAFF. CDR3 nucleotides: TGCAGTGCAAGTTCCCAGATGAACACTGAAGCTTTCTTT.

The J gene is TRBJ2-2, the V gene TRBV12-3 or TRBV12-4, with D possibly TRBD1 on 6 matching bases. V was trimmed by 9 bases and J by 3 bases, leaving 20 bases between them. There are 16 residues in the CDR3. CDR3 sequence reads: CASTSPGSGDTGELFF. CDR3 DNA: TGTGCCAGTACCTCCCCAGGATCAGGGGACACCGGGGAGCTGTTTTTT.

A single count supports this clonotype. A much larger clone lies a single base off, so this may be a read error. The V and J genes are TRBV7-9 and TRBJ2-5, with 10 bases that match TRBD2. The CDR3 spans 18 residues. Germline CDR1 SEHNR, CDR2 FQNEAQ (reference sequence). CDR3 region: CASSPAASSGRSQETQHF. CDR3 nucleotide sequence: TGTGCCAGCAGCCCAGCCGCCTCTAGCGGGAGATCCCAAGAGACCCAGCACTTC.

In its sample, this clonotype was seen a few times. The chain combines TRBV7-9 with TRBJ1-1, with D unresolved. Trimming took off 2 bases at V and 4 bases at J, with 5 bases between the two ends. The CDR3 is 12 amino acids. Germline V lookup: CDR1 SEHNR, CDR2 FQNEAQ (reference sequence). CDR3 protein: CASSLSGTEAFF. The CDR3 DNA sequence: TGTGCCAGCAGCTTAAGTGGCACTGAAGCTTTCTTT.

Points on this clonotype: The conserved closing phenylalanine or tryptophan is absent in this CDR3, likely reflecting a read error. This rearrangement joins TRBV11-2 to TRBJ1-5; 7 bases are shared with TRBD1. The CDR3 consists of 14 residues. With V trimmed by 5 bases and J by 3 bases, 4 bases remained unmatched. The germline V gene has CDR1 SGHAT and CDR2 FQNNGV. Here the CDR3 DNA reads TGTGCCAGCAGCCCAGGGGGGTACAATCAGCCCCAGCATCTT. It yields the protein CASSPGGYNQPQHL.